Following are 20 T cell receptor beta chains from one sample sequenced in a study of blood T cell repertoires in COVID-19. Assay: immunoSEQ multiplex PCR; the TCRdb copy retains only in-frame clones and omits some. The sample lists roughly 190,000 clones, 84% occurring once. Source material: peripheral blood. These TCRs come from a woman between 65 and 79 years old with active or convalescent COVID-19.

The rearrangement joins TRBV9 to TRBJ2-1; the match to TRBD2 covers 11 bases. V shed 0 bases, J shed 4 bases, and the junction held 6 bases outside the gene matches. Germline assignment: CDR1 SGDLS and CDR2 YYNGEE. The CDR3 spans 17 residues. The CDR3 DNA reads as TGTGCCAGCAGCGTAGTACCCGGGACTAGCGGTTACAATGAGCAGTTCTTC. Translating it yields CASSVVPGTSGYNEQFF.

The chain employs TRBV7-9 and TRBJ2-4; D ambiguous. Germline V gene lookup returns CDR1 SEHNR and CDR2 FQNEAQ (reference sequence). This CDR3 is 15 amino acids long. Trimming took off 6 bases at V and 0 bases at J, with 12 bases between the two ends. This CDR3 reads CASSPTELAKNIQYF. The CDR3 region has the DNA TGTGCCAGCAGTCCCACAGAGTTAGCCAAAAACATTCAGTACTTC.

The chain recombines TRBV11-2 with TRBJ2-5; D is ambiguous. Deletions cut 5 bases from V and 5 bases from J, with 18 bases between. Germline V gene data show CDR1 as SGHAT and CDR2 as FQNNGV. This CDR3 has 15 amino acids. In DNA, the CDR3 is TGTGCCAGCAGCCCCGAGGCGTGGAGTTTGGAGACCCAGTACTTC. As protein: CASSPEAWSLETQYF.

The chain has TRBV7-3 and TRBJ2-1; 12 bases are a match to TRBD2. The length of the CDR3 is 15 residues. Germline CDR1 SGHTA, CDR2 FQGTGA. Germline trimming cut 3 bases from V and 4 bases from J; bases unmatched to any gene: 1. DNA of the CDR3: TGTGCCAGCAGCTTCGGGACTAGCGGGTACAATGAGCAGTTCTTC. It encodes CASSFGTSGYNEQFF.

The chain joins TRBV11-2 to TRBJ2-7, with TRBD2 matching 9 bases. CDR3 length equals 17 residues. J gave up 1 base and V 1 base, and 8 bases lay outside the gene matches. Per the germline V gene, CDR1 is SGHAT and CDR2 is FQNNGV. The CDR3 spells CASSLGPPGLASYEQYF. Here the CDR3 DNA reads TGTGCCAGCAGCTTAGGACCGCCGGGACTAGCATCCTACGAGCAGTACTTC.

V usage is TRBV5-1 and J usage is TRBJ2-7; tentatively, D is TRBD1 (6 bases). Trimming shortened V by 4 bases and J by 3 bases, and 17 bases separated the two germline ends. This CDR3 contains 15 residues. In germline, CDR1 is SGHRS, CDR2 YFSETQ. The CDR3 spells CASSLTSQGIYEQYF. CDR3 coding DNA: TGCGCCAGCAGCCTCACGTCACAGGGCATCTACGAGCAGTACTTC.

This clone was seen only a few times. For the CDR3, the DNA is TGTGCCTGGAGTGCCCCCAGGGAGCTGTTTTTT. It translates to CAWSAPRELFF. The chain recombines TRBV30 with TRBJ2-2; no reliable D call. V was shortened by 1 base and J by 9 bases, with 6 bases between the two germline ends. This CDR3 comprises 11 residues. Germline CDR1 and CDR2: GTSNPN and SVGIG (reference sequence).

The chain couples TRBV6-6 to TRBJ2-7, with 10 nucleotides matching TRBD2. Germline values: CDR1 MNHNY, CDR2 SVGAGI (reference sequence). The CDR3 sequence is 13 residues long. The trim removed 4 bases at V and 3 bases at J, leaving 0 bases unmatched. This chain's CDR3 is CASSSSGSYEQYF. The CDR3 nucleotides are TGTGCCAGCAGTTCTAGCGGGAGCTACGAGCAGTACTTC.

The chain couples TRBV29-1 to TRBJ1-1, with TRBD1 as a possible D gene (5 bases). This CDR3 comprises 15 residues. Germline CDR1 reads SQVTM; CDR2 reads ANQGSEA. The V end was cut by 3 bases, the J end by 5 bases, with 19 bases between. The CDR3, as DNA: TGCAGCGTTGACCCTTTGTGGCAGGGTGTTACTGAAGCTTTCTTT. Amino acid sequence: CSVDPLWQGVTEAFF.

The rearrangement links TRBV6-5 to TRBJ2-7; TRBD1 aligns across 7 bases. The ends lost 8 bases at V and 2 bases at J; junction bases unmatched: 9. Germline loops: CDR1 MNHEY, CDR2 SVGAGI. The CDR3 totals 14 residues. As DNA, the CDR3 is TGTGCCAGCGGATCTCTACAGGGGCCCTACGAGCAGTACTTC. Encoded protein: CASGSLQGPYEQYF.

CDR3 DNA sequence: TGTGCCAGCAGCGTAGCGGGACTAGCGGGAGGGCTATACAATGAGCAGTTCTTC. It specifies CASSVAGLAGGLYNEQFF. The chain combines TRBV9 with TRBJ2-1, with TRBD2 matching over 16 bases. The CDR3 spans 18 residues. With V trimmed by 0 bases and J by 4 bases, 4 bases remained unmatched. Germline CDR1 is SGDLS and CDR2 is YYNGEE.

The rearrangement joins TRBV11-2 to TRBJ1-3, with 7 bases matching TRBD1. The CDR3 runs to 15 residues. J gave up 1 base and V 2 bases, and 2 bases lay outside the gene matches. Germline V gives CDR1 SGHAT, CDR2 FQNNGV. The CDR3 loop is CASSLQGGSGNTIYF. CDR3 sequence (DNA): TGTGCCAGCAGCTTACAGGGGGGTTCTGGAAACACCATATATTTT.

This clone came up once. The V and J genes are TRBV11-2 and TRBJ2-4; D is possibly TRBD1 (5 bases). The germline CDR1 and CDR2 sequences are SGHAT and FQNNGV. The V and J ends lost 3 bases and 1 base respectively, with 13 bases between them. The CDR3 sequence is 16 residues long. DNA for the CDR3: TGTGCCAGCAGCTTGGTTCAGGGTCGGGCCAAAAACATTCAGTACTTC. It is translated as CASSLVQGRAKNIQYF.

The chain is built from TRBV7-2 and TRBJ1-6; D is ambiguous. The CDR3 runs to 14 residues. Germline CDR1 reads SGHTA; CDR2 reads FQGNSA. V lost 0 bases, J lost 7 bases, and 7 bases lay in between. The CDR3: CASSLALGNSPLHF. The DNA of the CDR3 is TGTGCCAGCAGCTTAGCGCTAGGCAATTCACCCCTCCACTTT.

This sequence joins TRBV5-4 and TRBJ2-7; D is possibly TRBD2 (6 bases). Trimming stripped 1 base from V and 2 bases from J, with 13 bases between. The CDR3 is 15 residues long. Germline V gives CDR1 SGHNT, CDR2 YYREEE (reference sequence). The CDR3 reads CASSLLSSDPYEQYF. In nucleotides, the CDR3 is TGTGCCAGCAGCTTGCTTTCTAGCGATCCCTACGAGCAGTACTTC. Using reference TRBV5-4 and TRBJ2-7 for the parts outside the CDR3, the full variable domain is ETGVTQSPTHLIKTRGQQVTLRCSSQSGHNTVSWYQQALGQGPQFIFQYYREEENGRGNFPPRFSGLQFPNYSSELNVNALELDDSALYLCASSLLSSDPYEQYFGPGTRLTVT.

About this clone: One junction end does not reproduce the germline sequence, and a read error may be involved. The rearrangement uses TRBV28 and TRBJ1-5, with a weak D call TRBD1 (5 bases). The CDR3 spans 17 residues. CDR1 and CDR2 (germline): MDHEN, SYDVKM. As DNA, the CDR3 is TGTGCCAGCAGTCTCACGCCCCCGGGGGTTAGCTATCAGCCCCAGCATTTT. Its translation is CASSLTPPGVSYQPQHF.

The V gene is TRBV28, the J gene TRBJ1-6; D not certain. This CDR3 is 15 amino acids long. Between the trimmed V and J ends, which lost 5 bases and 7 bases, there was a span of 15 bases. In germline, CDR1 is MDHEN, CDR2 SYDVKM. The CDR3, as DNA: TGTGCCAGCAGTACCCGTGAGGGAAGGAATTCACCCCTCCACTTT. It specifies CASSTREGRNSPLHF.

This chain uses TRBV6-5 with TRBJ2-3, with D possibly TRBD1 on 6 matching bases. Germline V gene sequence: CDR1 MNHEY, CDR2 SVGAGI. Trimming cost V 5 bases and J 0 bases, with 9 bases left between them. The CDR3 extends over 14 amino acids. The CDR3 loop is CASSLQGSTDTQYF. In DNA, the CDR3 is TGTGCCAGCAGTCTCCAGGGGAGCACAGATACGCAGTATTTT.

J is TRBJ1-4 and V is TRBV12-3 or TRBV12-4; D is unclear. This CDR3 spans 13 amino acids. The V end was cut by 8 bases, the J end by 4 bases, with 11 bases between. CDR3 sequence: CASGRGINEKLFF. The CDR3 DNA follows: TGTGCCAGCGGTAGAGGGATTAATGAAAAACTGTTTTTT.

The chain links TRBV7-8 to TRBJ2-2; TRBD2 matches at 9 bases. CDR1 is SGHVS, CDR2 FQNEAQ, per germline. The CDR3 loop spans 19 amino acids. Trimming removed 1 base from V and 4 bases from J; junction bases left unmatched: 13. Here the CDR3 DNA reads TGTGCCAGCAGCTTAGGGGGACGGGGGCTAGCGGGAAGCACCGGGGAGCTGTTTTTT. Its protein is CASSLGGRGLAGSTGELFF.